The clone carrying this TCR beta chain was picked up many times. What it recognizes is unknown. Libraries used 2 million unsorted PBMCs kept frozen in RNAlater. The authors made cDNA by 5'RACE with 10-nucleotide random UMIs. Sequencing of 15-18 subjects in each run yielded over 180 million TCR-beta sequences. TCRdb reanalysed the 5' RACE reads using MiXCR and keeps one entry per CDR3 protein. The table records around 83,000 distinct CDR3 sequences, over 12% of them present only once. The data were obtained in a study of neurological immune-mediated disorders. Findings and limits, study-wide: Because no CDR3 amino acid sequences were shared across subjects by expanded clones, private repertoires were suggested in all groups.

Per germline, CDR1 SGHRS and CDR2 YFSETQ. V was pared by 1 base and J by 2 bases, with 4 bases between. The CDR3 spans 12 residues. This chain uses TRBV5-1 with TRBJ2-7; D gene uncertain. The TCR originated in a woman aged 45-65 years in good health. The material sequenced was PBMCs. The CDR3 DNA reads TGCGCCAGCAGCTTGCCCACCTACGAGCAGTACTTC. It is translated as CASSLPTYEQYF. Drawing the rest from reference TRBV5-1 and TRBJ2-7, the complete variable domain is KAGVTQTPRYLIKTRGQQVTLSCSPISGHRSVSWYQQTPGQGLQFLFEYFSETQRNKGNFPGRFSGRQFSNSRSEMNVSTLELGDSALYLCASSLPTYEQYFGPGTRLTVT.